These 19 T cell receptor beta chains came from one sample sequenced in a study of blood T cell repertoires in COVID-19. Only in-frame clones appear in the TCRdb table, and some are missing; sequencing was by immunoSEQ multiplex PCR. The data hold some 180,000 clones, with 80% to 90% observed a single time. The sequencing input was peripheral blood. The receptors derive from a woman of 80 years or more with COVID-19, enrolled during active disease.

The V and J genes are TRBV19 and TRBJ2-7, with D maybe TRBD1 (6 bases). Per germline, CDR1 LNHDA and CDR2 SQIVND (reference sequence). This CDR3 comprises 14 residues. V was cut by 5 bases and J by 0 bases, with 11 bases left in between. Here the CDR3 reads CASSPRDISYEQYF. The CDR3 nucleotides are TGTGCCAGTAGTCCTCGGGACATCTCCTACGAGCAGTACTTC.

This sequence joins TRBV19 and TRBJ1-4, with 8 nucleotides matching TRBD1. There are 18 residues in the CDR3. J gave up 8 bases and V 5 bases, and 19 bases lay outside the gene matches. The germline CDR1 and CDR2 sequences are LNHDA and SQIVND (reference sequence). CDR3 nucleotide sequence: TGTGCCAGTAGTGCATACTCACTTACAGGGGGTAATGGAGAAAAACTGTTTTTT. This translates into CASSAYSLTGGNGEKLFF.

V and J are TRBV2 and TRBJ1-5; no clear D. CDR1 and CDR2 from the germline V gene are SNHLY and FYNNEI. The CDR3 has 16 amino acids. V was cut by 2 bases and J by 3 bases, with 14 bases left in between. CDR3 amino acids: CASSESQLRVNQPQHF. Written as DNA, the CDR3 is TGTGCCAGCAGTGAAAGCCAGTTGAGGGTCAATCAGCCCCAGCATTTT.

This clone was counted a single time. The chain couples TRBV28 to TRBJ1-2; 11 bases fit TRBD1. After removal of 10 bases from V and 8 bases from J, the junction contained 12 bases not matched to a gene. The CDR3 has 14 residues. Germline CDR1 MDHEN, CDR2 SYDVKM. The CDR3 here is CATWTGGANPGYTF. The CDR3 DNA sequence: TGTGCCACCTGGACAGGGGGCGCTAACCCGGGCTACACCTTC.

CDR3 sequence reads: CASRSRWLYTEAFF. CDR3 coding DNA: TGTGCCAGCAGGAGCAGGTGGCTCTACACTGAAGCTTTCTTT. This sequence joins TRBV2 and TRBJ1-1; D remains ambiguous. The CDR3 has 14 amino acids. Germline V gives CDR1 SNHLY, CDR2 FYNNEI. Trimming cost V 6 bases and J 3 bases, with 14 bases left between them.

This clone has just a few counts. This chain joins TRBV7-6 and TRBJ1-6, with 7 bases identical to TRBD1. The germline V gene encodes CDR1 SGHVS and CDR2 FNYEAQ. The CDR3 totals 16 residues. With 5 bases clipped from V and 9 bases from J, the junction kept 13 bases outside the gene matches. The CDR3 loop is CASSENAGTVGSPLHF. Written as DNA, the CDR3 is TGTGCCAGCAGCGAAAACGCCGGGACAGTCGGTTCACCCCTCCACTTT.

The rearrangement links TRBV11-2 to TRBJ1-2, with D hard to call. Germline V gives CDR1 SGHAT, CDR2 FQNNGV. Trimming took off 0 bases at V and 2 bases at J, with 10 bases between the two ends. This CDR3 has 15 residues. For the CDR3, the DNA is TGTGCCAGCAGCTTAGATGGACTTCCGAACTATGGCTACACCTTC. Translating it yields CASSLDGLPNYGYTF.

This rearrangement joins TRBV21-1 to TRBJ1-2; the D segment call TRBD1 is taken from the table without a DNA check. TRBV21-1 is a known pseudogene. The length of the CDR3 is 19 residues. The CDR3 spells CASSGKAMNRTGGQDGYTF. In DNA, the CDR3 is TGTGCCAGCAGCGGAAAGGCCATGAACAGGACAGGGGGCCAAGATGGCTACACCTTC.

The CDR3 here is CASSSNVPGQGAAEAFF. The CDR3 region has the DNA TGTGCCAGCAGCTCAAATGTCCCGGGACAGGGGGCCGCTGAAGCTTTCTTT. This chain uses TRBV7-3 with TRBJ1-1; 12 nucleotides match TRBD1. Germline CDR1 is SGHTA and CDR2 is FQGTGA. The trim removed 4 bases at V and 6 bases at J, leaving 12 bases unmatched. This CDR3 is 17 amino acids long. The whole variable domain, filled in from reference TRBV7-3 and TRBJ1-1, reads GAGVSQTPSNKVTEKGKYVELRCDPISGHTALYWYRQSLGQGPEFLIYFQGTGAADDSGLPNDRFFAVRPEGSVSTLKIQRTERGDSAVYLCASSSNVPGQGAAEAFFGQGTRLTVV.

The chain recombines TRBV4-1 with TRBJ2-5; 8 nucleotides align to TRBD1. The CDR3 has 18 residues. Germline values: CDR1 MGHRA, CDR2 YSYEKL. Trimming removed 3 bases from V and 1 base from J; junction bases left unmatched: 13. CDR3 protein: CASSQNRLTGAVQETQYF. Written as DNA, the CDR3 is TGCGCCAGCAGCCAGAATCGGTTGACAGGGGCTGTCCAAGAGACCCAGTACTTC.

This clone has just one count. This chain links TRBV30 with TRBJ2-2; perhaps TRBD1 as D (6 bases). The germline V gene has CDR1 GTSNPN and CDR2 SVGIG (reference sequence). CDR3 length: 15 residues. V lost 7 bases and J 4 bases, leaving 19 bases between the germline ends. The CDR3: CAYRSGDRGTGELFF. The DNA for the CDR3 is TGTGCCTACCGCTCAGGGGATAGGGGCACCGGGGAGCTGTTTTTT.

The chain carries TRBV6-5 and TRBJ1-6; D gene ambiguous. The CDR3 covers 12 residues. Germline lookup yields CDR1 MNHEY and CDR2 SVGAGI. V lost 8 bases to trimming and J lost 7 bases, with 9 bases between them. Here the CDR3 DNA reads TGTGCCAGCCGGAGACTAAATTCACCCCTCCACTTT. Amino acid sequence: CASRRLNSPLHF.

This rearrangement joins TRBV10-1 to TRBJ1-2, with 10 bases matching TRBD1. The V and J ends lost 6 bases and 6 bases, in that order; junction bases with no gene match: 10. Germline CDR1 reads WNHNN; CDR2 reads SYGVQD (reference sequence). The CDR3 is made up of 15 amino acids. The CDR3 DNA sequence: TGCGCCAGCAGGCCCCGACAGGGGGCGGTAAATGGCTACACCTTC. It yields the protein CASRPRQGAVNGYTF.

Details on this clone: Other DNA sequences in the sample encode the same CDR3. This chain joins TRBV10-3 and TRBJ2-7; TRBD1 might be the D (5 bases). V was pared by 0 bases and J by 2 bases, with 8 bases between. The CDR3 contains 14 residues. CDR1 is ENHRY and CDR2 is SYGVKD in the germline V gene. The CDR3 here is CAISESTGTYEQYF. The CDR3 DNA reads as TGTGCCATCAGTGAGTCTACAGGAACCTACGAGCAGTACTTC.

The chain links TRBV7-9 to TRBJ1-1; TRBD1 might be the D (6 bases). The CDR3 has 14 amino acids. V was trimmed by 5 bases and J by 2 bases, leaving 12 bases between them. Germline V gene lookup returns CDR1 SEHNR and CDR2 FQNEAQ (reference sequence). In nucleotides, the CDR3 is TGTGCCAGCAGCCCAGGGGCGATTAACACTGAAGCTTTCTTT. Amino acid sequence: CASSPGAINTEAFF. The whole variable domain, remainder taken from reference TRBV7-9 and TRBJ1-1, is DTGVSQNPRHKITKRGQNVTFRCDPISEHNRLYWYRQTLGQGPEFLTYFQNEAQLEKSRLLSDRFSAERPKGSFSTLEIQRTEQGDSAMYLCASSPGAINTEAFFGQGTRLTVV.

This clone was observed a single time. The gene calls are TRBV9 and TRBJ2-7; the match to TRBD2 covers 11 bases. The CDR3 runs 15 residues. Germline CDR1 and CDR2: SGDLS and YYNGEE. Trimming at V came to 4 bases and at J to 4 bases, leaving 7 bases not matched to a gene. The CDR3 DNA sequence: TGTGCCAGCAGCAGTAGCGGGGGGGCACAGTACGAGCAGTACTTC. Its protein is CASSSSGGAQYEQYF.

The V gene is TRBV7-8, the J gene TRBJ2-3; 8 bases match TRBD1. This CDR3 spans 16 amino acids. Per germline, CDR1 SGHVS and CDR2 FQNEAQ. The ends lost 1 base at V and 2 bases at J; junction bases unmatched: 5. CDR3: CASSLGQGRFTDTQYF. The CDR3 DNA reads TGTGCCAGCAGCTTAGGACAGGGGAGGTTCACAGATACGCAGTATTTT.

The rearrangement links TRBV7-9 to TRBJ1-2; no clear D gene. Looked up from germline, CDR1 is SEHNR and CDR2 is FQNEAQ (reference sequence). This CDR3 is 12 amino acids long. Deletions cut 10 bases from V and 2 bases from J, with 11 bases between. CDR3 DNA sequence: TGTGCCACCGCGTCTGTAAACTATGGCTACACCTTC. Encoded protein: CATASVNYGYTF.

The chain has TRBV7-6 and TRBJ1-4, with no clear D. CDR3 size: 17 residues. V was trimmed by 0 bases and J by 1 base, leaving 12 bases between them. Germline V CDR1 and CDR2: SGHVS, FNYEAQ. CDR3 residues: CASSLAPTAVTNEKLFF. CDR3 coding DNA: TGTGCCAGCAGCTTAGCACCGACGGCGGTAACTAATGAAAAACTGTTTTTT. Combining the CDR3 with reference TRBV7-6 and TRBJ1-4 gives the whole variable domain GAGVSQSPRYKVTKRGQDVALRCDPISGHVSLYWYRQALGQGPEFLTYFNYEAQQDKSGLPNDRFSAERPEGSISTLTIQRTEQRDSAMYRCASSLAPTAVTNEKLFFGSGTQLSVL.